Included here is one T cell receptor (beta chain) sequence, with context. As yet, its antigen is unknown. This record belongs to a study of T cell responses to AZD1222 COVID-19 vaccine. Study-wide points: Regions 160-218 and 743-854 held dominance among vaccine-associated CD4 TCRs, which spanned spike. Seropositivity was recorded at baseline in only a handful of AZD1222 recipients.

Sequenced by immunoSEQ multiplex PCR; TCRdb stores in-frame clones only, minus some. The data show about 97,000 clones, 85% to 90% seen once. The CDR3 length is 14 residues. Germline CDR1 reads SGHDN; CDR2 reads FVKESK. Trimming left V 0 bases short and J 7 bases short, with 9 bases between. Here the sequenced sample was peripheral blood, taken on day 0 of AZD1222 vaccination. The TCR comes from an adult in good health. The chain recombines TRBV14 with TRBJ1-4; D gene unclear. CDR3 DNA sequence: TGTGCCAGCAGCCAAGATACATCGGGTGAAAAACTGTTTTTT. Translation gives CASSQDTSGEKLFF.